The 20 T cell receptor beta chains below all came from one sample that was sequenced in a study of blood T cell repertoires in COVID-19. The protocol was immunoSEQ multiplex PCR, while the TCRdb copy is restricted to in-frame clones and leaves out a portion. The table has 150,000 to 200,000 clones, 82% seen once; the top ten hold about 5%. Material: PBMCs or T cells enriched from blood (not recorded which). The receptors were gathered from an older woman with acute COVID-19.

The chain is built from TRBV7-2 and TRBJ2-1; the D is unclear. V lost 5 bases, J lost 5 bases, and 7 bases lay in between. The CDR3 runs to 12 residues. In germline, CDR1 is SGHTA, CDR2 FQGNSA. The CDR3 DNA follows: TGTGCCAGCAGCCGCCAGGACAATGAGCAGTTCTTC. Amino acid sequence: CASSRQDNEQFF.

The chain combines TRBV18 with TRBJ1-1, with TRBD1 as a possible D gene (6 bases). Per the germline V gene, CDR1 is KGHSH and CDR2 is LQKENI. The CDR3 length is 14 residues. V lost 4 bases and J lost 1, with 10 bases in between. The CDR3 here is CASSRGQPNTEAFF. The CDR3 DNA reads TGTGCCAGCTCACGAGGACAGCCGAACACTGAAGCTTTCTTT. The full variable domain, its missing parts supplied by reference TRBV18 and TRBJ1-1, is NAGVMQNPRHLVRRRGQEARLRCSPMKGHSHVYWYRQLPEEGLKFMVYLQKENIIDESGMPKERFSAEFPKEGPSILRIQQVVRGDSAAYFCASSRGQPNTEAFFGQGTRLTVV.

The chain uses TRBV6-5 and TRBJ2-4, with 8 bases identical to TRBD2. Germline trimming cut 5 bases from V and 7 bases from J; bases unmatched to any gene: 4. The CDR3 sequence is 13 residues long. Germline-derived CDR1 and CDR2 are MNHEY and SVGAGI. The CDR3 coding sequence is TGTGCCAGCAGTCCGGGGGGGCAGAACATTCAGTACTTC. It codes for CASSPGGQNIQYF.

DNA of the CDR3: TGTGCCAGCAGCGGAGGTCGGGACAGGGTCGAAAAACTGTTTTTT. Translation gives CASSGGRDRVEKLFF. V gene TRBV5-5 combines with J gene TRBJ1-4; the match to TRBD1 covers 9 bases. Germline values: CDR1 SGHKS, CDR2 YYEKEE (reference sequence). The CDR3 extends over 15 amino acids. V shed 4 bases, J shed 8 bases, and the junction held 9 bases outside the gene matches.

This clone was picked up a small number of times. V is TRBV30 and J is TRBJ1-2; D call uncertain. Germline V gene sequence: CDR1 GTSNPN, CDR2 SVGIG (reference sequence). Trimming stripped 1 base from V and 7 bases from J, with 7 bases between. The CDR3 length is 11 residues. In DNA, the CDR3 is TGTGCCTGGAGTGGAATAGTTGGCTACACCTTC. As protein: CAWSGIVGYTF.

This chain connects TRBV6-2 or TRBV6-3 to TRBJ1-2, with D perhaps matching TRBD1 (6 bases). The V and J ends lost 4 bases and 4 bases respectively, with 13 bases between them. There are 14 residues in the CDR3. CDR1 and CDR2 from the germline V gene are MNHEY and SVGEGT. The CDR3 sequence is CASSSLQGPYGYTF. CDR3 nucleotide sequence: TGTGCCAGCAGTTCCTTACAGGGTCCCTATGGCTACACCTTC.

The gene calls are TRBV7-2 and TRBJ1-1; no clear D. Trimming removed 5 bases from V and 5 bases from J, with 12 bases in between. The V gene's germline CDR1 is SGHTA and CDR2 FQGNSA. This CDR3 is 13 amino acids long. For the CDR3, the DNA is TGTGCCAGCAGCCCATCCCACGGGACTGAAGCTTTCTTT. It translates to CASSPSHGTEAFF.

This clone was counted a single time. The genes are TRBV19 and TRBJ1-5; 7 nucleotides match TRBD1. Trimming took 11 bases from V and 4 from J; bases not matched to a gene: 8. There are 13 residues in the CDR3. Germline-derived CDR1 and CDR2 are LNHDA and SQIVND (reference sequence). The chain's CDR3 is CASQAGGNQPQHF. The CDR3 coding sequence is TGTGCCTCCCAGGCAGGGGGGAATCAGCCCCAGCATTTT.

The chain employs TRBV7-9 and TRBJ2-1; D unclear. V dropped 2 bases and J dropped 1 base, with 9 bases sitting between them. The CDR3 loop spans 15 amino acids. Germline CDR1 SEHNR, CDR2 FQNEAQ (reference sequence). CDR3 amino acids: CASSLHPGSYNEQFF. In DNA, the CDR3 is TGTGCCAGCAGCTTACACCCAGGATCCTACAATGAGCAGTTCTTC.

CDR3 protein: CASSQPLRGGNTEAFF. The CDR3 DNA follows: TGCGCCAGCAGCCAGCCCTTGAGGGGGGGGAACACTGAAGCTTTCTTT. The chain is built from TRBV4-1 and TRBJ1-1; TRBD1 is a possible D gene (6 bases). CDR1 is MGHRA, CDR2 YSYEKL, per germline. V lost 3 bases and J lost 1, with 15 bases in between. CDR3 length: 16 amino acids.

The V call is TRBV6-5, the J call TRBJ2-2, with TRBD1 matching 8 bases. After removal of 8 bases from V and 6 bases from J, the junction contained 11 bases not matched to a gene. Germline values: CDR1 MNHEY, CDR2 SVGAGI. This CDR3 has 15 residues. In DNA form, the CDR3 reads TGTGCCAGCCGCTCCGGACAGGGTAAATCCGGGGAGCTGTTTTTT. Translated: CASRSGQGKSGELFF.

This chain links TRBV21-1 with TRBJ2-1; the table's D call TRBD2 went unverified against the DNA. TRBV21-1 is designated a pseudogene. The CDR3 runs to 13 residues. The CDR3 nucleotides are TGTGCCAGCAGCCCGGAGACTAGCTATGAGCAGTTCTTC. This codes for CASSPETSYEQFF.

This clone was detected a few times. This chain links TRBV5-6 with TRBJ1-3, with D uncertain. Germline V gene lookup returns CDR1 SGHDT and CDR2 YYEEEE. Between the trimmed V and J ends, which lost 4 bases and 0 bases, there was a span of 17 bases. There are 17 residues in the CDR3. The CDR3 nucleotides are TGTGCCAGCAGCCCCGACGAGGGTATTAACTCTGGAAACACCATATATTTT. This gives the protein CASSPDEGINSGNTIYF. Filled out from reference TRBV5-6 and TRBJ1-3, the complete variable domain reads DAGVTQSPTHLIKTRGQQVTLRCSPKSGHDTVSWYQQALGQGPQFIFQYYEEEERQRGNFPDRFSGHQFPNYSSELNVNALLLGDSALYLCASSPDEGINSGNTIYFGEGSWLTVV.

This clone was recorded at least ten times. J is TRBJ1-5 and V is TRBV25-1, with a possible D match to TRBD1 (6 bases). The CDR3 runs 14 residues. CDR1 is MGHDK, CDR2 SYGVNS, per germline. V was clipped by 1 base and J by 2 bases, with 6 bases between them. CDR3 in amino acids: CASSESGGNQPQHF. The CDR3 DNA follows: TGTGCCAGCAGTGAATCAGGGGGCAATCAGCCCCAGCATTTT.

This CDR3 reads CASSQHTGGEQFF. Here the CDR3 DNA reads TGTGCCAGCAGCCAACACACAGGGGGTGAGCAGTTCTTC. The rearrangement links TRBV3-1 (or the pseudogene TRBV3-2) to TRBJ2-1; TRBD1 agrees at 8 bases. In germline, CDR1 is LGHDT, CDR2 YNNKEL (reference sequence). Trimming at V came to 2 bases and at J to 9 bases, leaving 3 bases not matched to a gene. There are 13 residues in the CDR3.

The chain carries TRBV27 and TRBJ2-7; D gene uncertain. Germline assignment: CDR1 MNHEY and CDR2 SMNVEV (reference sequence). The CDR3 runs to 11 residues. The V and J ends lost 4 bases and 3 bases respectively, with 4 bases between them. The CDR3 reads CASSSYYEQYF. CDR3 in DNA: TGTGCCAGCAGTTCGTACTACGAGCAGTACTTC.

The chain combines TRBV28 with TRBJ1-5; a weak D match, TRBD1 (6 bases). The V end lost 6 bases, the J end lost 4 bases, and 16 bases lay between the germline ends. The CDR3 is 15 amino acids. The germline CDR1 and CDR2 sequences are MDHEN and SYDVKM. The CDR3 spells CASSPGGQGNQPQHF. The DNA of the CDR3 is TGTGCCAGCAGCCCGGGGGGGCAGGGAAATCAGCCCCAGCATTTT.

The V gene is TRBV10-2, the J gene TRBJ2-2; the D gene is possibly TRBD2 (6 bases). CDR3 length: 13 residues. Trimming shortened V by 5 bases and J by 6 bases, and 10 bases separated the two germline ends. Germline CDR1 WSHSY, CDR2 SAAADI. CDR3 sequence reads: CASSFQRAGELFF. The CDR3 bases are TGCGCCAGCAGTTTTCAGCGGGCCGGGGAGCTGTTTTTT.

The rearrangement links TRBV29-1 to TRBJ1-5; TRBD1 aligns across 9 bases. Germline lookup yields CDR1 SQVTM and CDR2 ANQGSEA. The CDR3 covers 12 residues. With V trimmed by 6 bases and J by 9 bases, 6 bases remained unmatched. The CDR3 spells CSVAGTGRPQHF. CDR3 bases: TGCAGCGTAGCTGGGACAGGGAGGCCCCAGCATTTT.

V and J are TRBV7-2 and TRBJ1-1; 7 nucleotides agree with TRBD1. The CDR3 sequence is 18 residues long. Germline CDR1 and CDR2: SGHTA and FQGNSA. J lost 1 base, V lost 3 bases, and 14 bases had no gene match. The CDR3 bases are TGTGCCAGCAGCTTCGTGGGGGGACAGCTACCTCCGAACACTGAAGCTTTCTTT. Translating it yields CASSFVGGQLPPNTEAFF.